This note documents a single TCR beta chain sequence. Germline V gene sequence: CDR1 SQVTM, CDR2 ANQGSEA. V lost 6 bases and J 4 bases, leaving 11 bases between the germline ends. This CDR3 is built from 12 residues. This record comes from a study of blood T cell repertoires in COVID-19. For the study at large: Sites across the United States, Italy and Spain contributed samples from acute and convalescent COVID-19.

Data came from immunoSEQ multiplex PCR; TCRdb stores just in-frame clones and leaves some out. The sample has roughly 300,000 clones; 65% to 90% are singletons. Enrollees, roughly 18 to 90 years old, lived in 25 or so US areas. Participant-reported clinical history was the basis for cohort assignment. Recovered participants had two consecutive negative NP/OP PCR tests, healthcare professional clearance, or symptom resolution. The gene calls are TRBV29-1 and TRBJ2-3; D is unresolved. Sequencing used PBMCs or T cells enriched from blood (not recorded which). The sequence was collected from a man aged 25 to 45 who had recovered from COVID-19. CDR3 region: CSVNSFSDTQYF. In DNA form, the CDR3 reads TGCAGCGTGAACAGTTTCTCAGATACGCAGTATTTT.